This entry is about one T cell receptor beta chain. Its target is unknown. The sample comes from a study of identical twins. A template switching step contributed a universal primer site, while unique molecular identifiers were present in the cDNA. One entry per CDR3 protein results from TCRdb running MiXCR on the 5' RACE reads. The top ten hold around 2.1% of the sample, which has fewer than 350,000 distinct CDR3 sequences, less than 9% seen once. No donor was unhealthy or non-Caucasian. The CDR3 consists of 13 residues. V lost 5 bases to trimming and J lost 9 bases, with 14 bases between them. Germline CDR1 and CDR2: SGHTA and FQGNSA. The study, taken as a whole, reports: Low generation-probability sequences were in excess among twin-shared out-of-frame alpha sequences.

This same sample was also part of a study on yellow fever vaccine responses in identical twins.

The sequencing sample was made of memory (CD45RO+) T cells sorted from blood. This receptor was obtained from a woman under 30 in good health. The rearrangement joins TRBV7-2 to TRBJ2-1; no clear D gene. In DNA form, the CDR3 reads TGTGCCAGCAGCCCCCTCCCGTTTGGTGAGCAGTTCTTC. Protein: CASSPLPFGEQFF. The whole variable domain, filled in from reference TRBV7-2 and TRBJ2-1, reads GAGVSQSPSNKVTEKGKDVELRCDPISGHTALYWYRQSLGQGLEFLIYFQGNSAPDKSGLPSDRFSAERTGGSVSTLTIQRTQQEDSAVYLCASSPLPFGEQFFGPGTRLTVL.